This T cell receptor (beta chain) appears in the sequencing data of a study of molecular identifiers for immune sequencing clone quantification. Looking at the study overall: Replicates involved a five-way split of RNA from approximately 20,000 or 98,000 naive CD8 cells, with sequencing of four. Findings and caveats of the study: Sizes of clones that are highly expanded could be underestimated (if identical TCR molecules share a barcode).

The V gene's germline CDR1 is SNHLY and CDR2 FYNNEI. CDR3 length: 16 amino acids. As to this clonotype: Antigen: not known. A much larger clone differs from this one at a single base, so this may be a read error.

TCRdb passed the PCR reads through MiXCR, listing each CDR3 protein once. The sample has about 510,000 distinct CDR3 sequences, about a fifth seen once. This chain connects TRBV2 to TRBJ2-7; D is perhaps TRBD1 (6 bases). Sequencing used naive CD8+ T cells from blood, with Jurkat cell RNA spiked in. Stated subset: FACS-sorted CD8+CD4-CCR7+CD45RA+ naive T cells. The source is a human donor in good health. Some libraries in this study had Jurkat cell RNA spiked in. CDR3 coding DNA: TGTGCCAGCGGTGAAGTAGCAGGGGCGAGCTCCTACGAGCAGTACTTC. Translation: CASGEVAGASSYEQYF.